This passage covers 9 T cell receptor beta chains from one sample sequenced in a study of blood T cell repertoires in COVID-19. Only in-frame clones appear in the TCRdb table, and some are missing; sequencing was by immunoSEQ multiplex PCR. The table lists about 34,000 clones, 80% of them singletons. Sequencing was done on a sample of peripheral blood. The receptors were gathered from a man of 80 years or more with acute or convalescent COVID-19.

In this sample, this clone turned up many times. This rearrangement joins TRBV5-1 to TRBJ1-6; unclear D gene. V gave up 4 bases and J gave up 0 bases, with 5 bases separating them. Germline CDR1 reads SGHRS; CDR2 reads YFSETQ. This CDR3 has 14 amino acids. The CDR3 sequence: CASSVSSYNSPLHF. In nucleotides, the CDR3 is TGCGCCAGCAGCGTGAGCTCCTATAATTCACCCCTCCACTTT.

The chain carries TRBV6-5 and TRBJ2-5, with 7 bases that match TRBD1. Looked up from germline, CDR1 is MNHEY and CDR2 is SVGAGI. With V trimmed by 7 bases and J by 1 base, 3 bases remained unmatched. The CDR3 is made up of 13 amino acids. The CDR3 spells CASTRDSQETQYF. The DNA of the CDR3 is TGTGCCAGCACCCGGGACAGCCAAGAGACCCAGTACTTC.

This chain connects TRBV11-2 to TRBJ1-1, with 7 bases matching TRBD1. There are 12 residues in the CDR3. J lost 5 bases, V lost 7 bases, and 4 bases had no gene match. Germline CDR1 is SGHAT and CDR2 is FQNNGV. CDR3 in DNA: TGTGCCAGCACCCTCAGGGGGACTGAAGCTTTCTTT. This encodes CASTLRGTEAFF.

Comment on this clone: Additional DNA sequences in this sample encode the identical CDR3. V is TRBV5-1 and J is TRBJ2-2; 9 bases line up with TRBD1. V dropped 0 bases and J dropped 1; count of bases not matched to a gene: 1. This CDR3 is 16 amino acids long. Germline CDR1 reads SGHRS; CDR2 reads YFSETQ. CDR3 nucleotide sequence: TGCGCCAGCAGCTTGGGGGGACAGGGGAACACCGGGGAGCTGTTTTTT. Protein product: CASSLGGQGNTGELFF.

The V call is TRBV9, the J call TRBJ1-6; 8 bases are shared with TRBD1. Germline lookup yields CDR1 SGDLS and CDR2 YYNGEE. This CDR3 contains 15 residues. V lost 4 bases and J lost 6; bases outside the gene matches: 6. CDR3 nucleotide sequence: TGTGCCAGCAGCTCCCGGACAGGGCGTAATTCACCCCTCCACTTT. It is translated as CASSSRTGRNSPLHF.

This chain's CDR3 is CASSFQGTRNNEQFF. CDR3 in DNA: TGTGCCAGCAGCTTTCAAGGGACTAGGAACAATGAGCAGTTCTTC. J is TRBJ2-1 and V is TRBV11-1; TRBD2 matches 8 bases. V shed 3 bases, J shed 5 bases, and the junction held 6 bases outside the gene matches. Germline-derived CDR1 and CDR2 are SGHAT and FQDESV (reference sequence). This CDR3 is built from 15 residues.

This sequence joins TRBV5-6 and TRBJ1-2; tentatively, D is TRBD1 (5 bases). Trimming pared 2 bases from V and 12 bases from J, leaving 23 bases between. The CDR3 sequence is 15 residues long. Per germline, CDR1 SGHDT and CDR2 YYEEEE. In DNA, the CDR3 is TGTGCCAGCAGCTTTTTGCAGGCAGGGTGGCTTGGTCACACCTTC. Amino acid sequence: CASSFLQAGWLGHTF. Using reference TRBV5-6 and TRBJ1-2 for the parts outside the CDR3, the full variable domain is DAGVTQSPTHLIKTRGQQVTLRCSPKSGHDTVSWYQQALGQGPQFIFQYYEEEERQRGNFPDRFSGHQFPNYSSELNVNALLLGDSALYLCASSFLQAGWLGHTFGSGTRLTVV.

The rearrangement links TRBV6-2 or TRBV6-3 to TRBJ1-2; D remains ambiguous. Germline values: CDR1 MNHEY, CDR2 SVGEGT. The V and J ends lost 6 bases and 8 bases respectively, with 13 bases between them. The CDR3 covers 12 residues. The CDR3, as DNA: TGTGCCAGCAGCACCACGGGGATCGGCTACACCTTC. Residues: CASSTTGIGYTF.

The CDR3 here is CASSQGEREYYNEQFF. The CDR3 region has the DNA TGCGCCAGCAGCCAAGGTGAGCGGGAGTATTACAATGAGCAGTTCTTC. The chain links TRBV4-1 to TRBJ2-1; 8 bases line up with TRBD2. V gave up 1 base and J gave up 4 bases; unmatched junction bases: 6. The CDR3 consists of 16 residues. Germline values: CDR1 MGHRA, CDR2 YSYEKL.